This T cell receptor beta chain was sequenced for a study of T cell responses to AZD1222 COVID-19 vaccine. Concerning this clone itself: Its antigen is unknown. An end of the junction does not agree with germline; a read error may underlie this.

Study results and caveats: Clonal diversity was possibly underestimated; the donors were predominantly white British and more often female. Vaccine-associated CD4 TCRs ranged over spike, dominating at 160-218 and 743-854. The study found Spike-specific TCR breadth and depth rose after two AZD1222 doses. Repertoire samples came only from after the peak T cell response.

Method: immunoSEQ multiplex PCR; TCRdb's copy keeps in-frame clones and lacks some. Found here are 150,000 or so clones, around 92% of them singletons; the top ten hold over 1.3%. This sequence was found in an adult in good health. The sequencing used peripheral blood, collected on day 0 of AZD1222 vaccination.

CDR3 region: CARSWPYTSPLHF. In nucleotides, the CDR3 is TGTGCCAGAAGCTGGCCGTATACTTCACCCCTCCACTTT. This chain connects TRBV5-3 to TRBJ1-6; D gene uncertain. TRBV5-3 is an open reading frame, and its role is uncertain. There are 13 residues in the CDR3.